This is a list of T cell receptor beta chains from one sample in a study of T cells in Graves' hyperthyroidism and ophthalmopathy. MiXCR, run by TCRdb on the multiplex PCR reads, gives a single entry per CDR3 protein. This table has 350,000 or so distinct CDR3 sequences, roughly 18% appearing once. Specimen: blood. The receptors stem from a woman aged 35 to 49 with Graves' ophthalmopathy. CDR3s include the opening cysteine and the closing phenylalanine or tryptophan. A D gene is named only where the DNA matches it firmly. The size field is filled for only some rows; it gives once, few, many or a size class.

.	TRBJ1-1	.	TRBV28	TGTGCCAGCCAAATAGGACGGCCCATGAACACTGAAGCTTTCTTT	CASQIGRPMNTEAFF
TRBD2	TRBJ2-5	many	TRBV2	TGTGCCAGCAGGGGGACTAGAGAAGAGACCCAGTACTTC	CASRGTREETQYF
.	TRBJ1-1	many	TRBV6-1	TGTGCCAGCACCCGAAGTGGGGGGCTGAACACTGAAGCTTTCTTT	CASTRSGGLNTEAFF
.	TRBJ2-7	many	TRBV14	TGTGCCAGCAGCCAGGCGGGGTGGGGCTACGAGCAGTACTTC	CASSQAGWGYEQYF
.	TRBJ1-2	many	TRBV12-3/TRBV12-4	TGTGCCAGCAGTTTCTGGGCCCACTATGGCTACACCTTC	CASSFWAHYGYTF
.	TRBJ1-2	many	TRBV6-1	TGTGCCAGCACCCGAGACAGACCTAACTATGGCTACACCTTC	CASTRDRPNYGYTF
.	TRBJ2-2	many	TRBV12-3/TRBV12-4	TGTGCCAGCAGTTCGCAAAAGGAGCTGTTTTTT	CASSSQKELFF
.	TRBJ2-4	many	TRBV11-2	TGTGCCAGCAGGCGCCTTAGGGTAGACAAAAACATTCAGTACTTC	CASRRLRVDKNIQYF
TRBD2	TRBJ2-7	.	TRBV19	TGTGCCAGTTCCTTCCGTTTGGGAGGGAGAAGGGAGCAGTACTTC	CASSFRLGGRREQYF
TRBD1	TRBJ2-4	many	TRBV30	TGTGCCTGGAGTGGACAGGGCCTGGACATTCAGTACTTC	CAWSGQGLDIQYF
TRBD1	TRBJ2-7	many	TRBV27	TGTGCCAGCAGTTCAGACAGGGAAGGGCACTACGAGCAGTACTTC	CASSSDREGHYEQYF
.	TRBJ2-5	many	TRBV15	TGTGCCACCAGCAGAGCGGACGAGATCCAAGAGACCCAGTACTTC	CATSRADEIQETQYF
.	TRBJ1-5	many	TRBV20-1	TGCAGTGCTAGAGATGGGGGGGATTGGCAGCCCCAGCATTTT	CSARDGGDWQPQHF
TRBD2	TRBJ2-1	.	TRBV6-1	TGTGCCAGCAGCCCCGGGCGGGAGGGGTACAATGAGCAGTTCTTC	CASSPGREGYNEQFF
TRBD2	TRBJ2-7	many	TRBV30	TGTGCCTGGAGTACGGGGGGGTACGAGCAGTACTTC	CAWSTGGYEQYF
.	TRBJ2-7	many	TRBV9	TGTGCCAGCAGCGTTTCGGCCTCTTTTGGCCACGAGCAGTACTTC	CASSVSASFGHEQYF
.	TRBJ2-7	many	TRBV11-2	TGTGCCAGCAGCCCCCCCATGGGTGACGAGCAGTACTTC	CASSPPMGDEQYF
.	TRBJ2-7	many	TRBV6-5	TGTGCCAGCAGTAACAGTATCCACGAGCAGTACTTC	CASSNSIHEQYF
TRBD2	TRBJ2-7	many	TRBV5-1	TGCGCCAGCAGCTTGGATCAGCGGGAGTCCTACGAGCAGTACTTC	CASSLDQRESYEQYF
.	TRBJ1-6	many	TRBV30	TGTGCCTGGACAGGGGAGAATTCACCCCTCCACTTT	CAWTGENSPLHF
.	TRBJ1-6	few	TRBV25-1	TGTGCCAGCAGCGGGACCGAGAATTCACCCCTCCACTTT	CASSGTENSPLHF
TRBD1	TRBJ1-2	many	TRBV24-1	TGTGCCACCAGTGATTCAGGGACAGCCGTGAACTATGGCTACACCTTC	CATSDSGTAVNYGYTF
TRBD1	TRBJ2-2	.	TRBV6-5	TGTGCCAGCAGTTATCAGGGGGACACCGGGGAGCTGTTTTTT	CASSYQGDTGELFF
.	TRBJ2-7	many	TRBV6-5	TGTGCCAGCAGTTACTCGTCCGGGAGATACGGGCAGTACTTC	CASSYSSGRYGQYF
TRBD2	TRBJ2-2	many	TRBV28	TGTGCCAGCAGTTTAGCGGGAGTCTACACCGGGGAGCTGTTTTTT	CASSLAGVYTGELFF
.	TRBJ1-5	many	TRBV3-1	TGTGCCAGCAGCCAAGCTAAGGGGTCCTCTTTATATAGCAATCAGCCCCAGCATTTT	CASSQAKGSSLYSNQPQHF
TRBD2	TRBJ2-5	many	TRBV20-1	TGCAGTGCCCTCCCCGTCGAGCGGGAGTTCGTAGAGACCCAGTACTTC	CSALPVEREFVETQYF
.	TRBJ2-5	.	TRBV7-7	TGTGCTAGCAGCTTACAAAGGGGCACGGAGACCCAGTACTTC	CASSLQRGTETQYF
.	TRBJ2-5	many	TRBV12-3/TRBV12-4	TGTGCCAGCAGTTTTATCGCGTGGCAAGAGACCCAGTACTTC	CASSFIAWQETQYF
.	TRBJ1-1	many	TRBV20-1	TGCAGTGCTAGGAACCCGTCCGGCACTGAAGCTTTCTTT	CSARNPSGTEAFF
.	TRBJ2-2	many	TRBV12-3/TRBV12-4	TGTGCCAGCAGTTTAGGGGCAGGCGGGGAGCTGTTTTTT	CASSLGAGGELFF
.	TRBJ2-7	many	TRBV15	TGTGCCACCAGCCGGGGGTATCAGGGGTTTAGGGACGAGCAGTACTTC	CATSRGYQGFRDEQYF
.	TRBJ2-7	many	TRBV11-2	TGTGCCAGCAGCTTAGATCACTTCTTGGGCCTAAGCTCCTACGAGCAGTACTTC	CASSLDHFLGLSSYEQYF
.	TRBJ1-2	.	TRBV28	TGTGCCAGCAGATCGGAACTGAGCATCAATGGCTACAACTTC	CASRSELSINGYNF
.	TRBJ2-3	many	TRBV9	TGTGCCAGCAGCGTAAGCAGCACAGATACGCAGTATTTT	CASSVSSTDTQYF